The clone carrying this T cell receptor beta chain occurred a few times. The data are from a study of shared clonotypes between healthy human individuals. Germline-derived CDR1 and CDR2 are SGHDT and YYEEEE. V lost 0 bases, J lost 4 bases, and 3 bases stayed unmatched. The CDR3 is 14 residues long. Using immunoSEQ multiplex PCR, the repertoire was profiled, and TCRdb retains in-frame clones only, with some absent. The sample shows roughly 2 million clones, 85% to 95% of them seen only once. Sequences were obtained from naive CD4+ T cells sorted from blood. The sample's subset: CD45RA+ positively selected. This receptor was obtained from a man younger than 35 in good health. J is TRBJ1-2 and V is TRBV5-6; 7 nucleotides align to TRBD1. The CDR3 region has the DNA TGTGCCAGCAGCTTGGAACAGGGGATCTATGGCTACACCTTC. Encoded protein: CASSLEQGIYGYTF.